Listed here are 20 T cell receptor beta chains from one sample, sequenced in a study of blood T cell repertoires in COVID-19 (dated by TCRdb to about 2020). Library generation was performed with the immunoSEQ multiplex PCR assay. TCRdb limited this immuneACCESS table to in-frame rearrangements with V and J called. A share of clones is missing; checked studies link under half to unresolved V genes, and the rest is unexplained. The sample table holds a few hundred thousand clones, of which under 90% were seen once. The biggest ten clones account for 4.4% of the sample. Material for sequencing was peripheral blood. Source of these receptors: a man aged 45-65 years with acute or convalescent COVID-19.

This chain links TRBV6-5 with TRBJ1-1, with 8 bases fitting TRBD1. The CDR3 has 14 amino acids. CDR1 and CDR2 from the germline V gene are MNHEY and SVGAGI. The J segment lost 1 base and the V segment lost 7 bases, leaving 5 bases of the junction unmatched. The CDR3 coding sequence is TGTGCCAGCAATACCGGACAGGGGAACACTGAAGCTTTCTTT. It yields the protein CASNTGQGNTEAFF.

Written as DNA, the CDR3 is TGCAGCGTTGAAGGGGGCGGTAGTAGCTCTGGAAACACCATATATTTT. It yields the protein CSVEGGGSSSGNTIYF. The chain has TRBV29-1 and TRBJ1-3, with a tentative D call TRBD1 (5 bases). The CDR3 length is 16 residues. CDR1 and CDR2 (germline): SQVTM, ANQGSEA. Trimming removed 1 base from V and 0 bases from J, with 13 bases in between.

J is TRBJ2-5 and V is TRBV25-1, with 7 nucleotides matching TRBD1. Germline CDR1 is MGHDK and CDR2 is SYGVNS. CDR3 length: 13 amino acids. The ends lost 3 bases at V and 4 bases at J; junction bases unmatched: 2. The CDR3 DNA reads TGTGCCAGCAGTGACGACAGGGTAGAGACCCAGTACTTC. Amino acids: CASSDDRVETQYF.

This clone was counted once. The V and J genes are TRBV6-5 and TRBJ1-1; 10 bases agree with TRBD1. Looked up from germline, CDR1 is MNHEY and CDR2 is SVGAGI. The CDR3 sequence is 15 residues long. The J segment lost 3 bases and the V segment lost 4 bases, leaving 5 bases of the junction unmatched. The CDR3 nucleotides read TGTGCCAGCAGTTCGACAGGGGGCGGTGACACTGAAGCTTTCTTT. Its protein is CASSSTGGGDTEAFF.

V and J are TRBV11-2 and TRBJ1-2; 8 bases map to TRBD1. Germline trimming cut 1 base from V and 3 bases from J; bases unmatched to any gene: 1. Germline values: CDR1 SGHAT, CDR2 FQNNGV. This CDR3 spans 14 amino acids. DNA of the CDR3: TGTGCCAGCAGCTTAGCGGGACAGGACTATGGCTACACCTTC. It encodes CASSLAGQDYGYTF.

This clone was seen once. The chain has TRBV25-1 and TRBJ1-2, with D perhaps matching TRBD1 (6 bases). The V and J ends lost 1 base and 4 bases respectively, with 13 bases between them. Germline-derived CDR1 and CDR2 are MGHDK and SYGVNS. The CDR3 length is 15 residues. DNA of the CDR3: TGTGCCAGCAGTGAATGGTCAGGGGCGGGCTATGGCTACACCTTC. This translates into CASSEWSGAGYGYTF.

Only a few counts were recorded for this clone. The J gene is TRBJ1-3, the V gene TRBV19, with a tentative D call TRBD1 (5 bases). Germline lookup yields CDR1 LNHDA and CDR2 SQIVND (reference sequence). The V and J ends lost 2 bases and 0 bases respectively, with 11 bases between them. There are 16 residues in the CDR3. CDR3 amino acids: CASSITQGTSGNTIYF. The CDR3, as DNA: TGTGCCAGTAGTATAACGCAGGGAACCTCTGGAAACACCATATATTTT.

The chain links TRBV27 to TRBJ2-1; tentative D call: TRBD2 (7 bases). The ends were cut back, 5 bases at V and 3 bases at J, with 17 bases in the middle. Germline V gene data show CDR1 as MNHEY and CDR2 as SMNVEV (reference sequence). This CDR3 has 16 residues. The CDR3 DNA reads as TGTGCCAGCAGTCTGCCCGGGGGGCCGGGCTACAATGAGCAGTTCTTC. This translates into CASSLPGGPGYNEQFF.

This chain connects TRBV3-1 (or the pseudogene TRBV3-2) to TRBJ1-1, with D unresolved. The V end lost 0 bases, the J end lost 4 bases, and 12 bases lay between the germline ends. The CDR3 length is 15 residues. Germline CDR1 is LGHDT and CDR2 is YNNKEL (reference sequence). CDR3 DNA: TGTGCCAGCAGCCAAGATCTTCGGAGGAGCACTGAAGCTTTCTTT. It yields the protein CASSQDLRRSTEAFF.

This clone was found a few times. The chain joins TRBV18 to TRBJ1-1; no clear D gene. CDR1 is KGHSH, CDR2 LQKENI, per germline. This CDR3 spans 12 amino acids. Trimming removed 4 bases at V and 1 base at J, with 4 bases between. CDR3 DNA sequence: TGTGCCAGCTCACTAGAGAACACTGAAGCTTTCTTT. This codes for CASSLENTEAFF. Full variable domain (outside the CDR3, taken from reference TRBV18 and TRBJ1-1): NAGVMQNPRHLVRRRGQEARLRCSPMKGHSHVYWYRQLPEEGLKFMVYLQKENIIDESGMPKERFSAEFPKEGPSILRIQQVVRGDSAAYFCASSLENTEAFFGQGTRLTVV.

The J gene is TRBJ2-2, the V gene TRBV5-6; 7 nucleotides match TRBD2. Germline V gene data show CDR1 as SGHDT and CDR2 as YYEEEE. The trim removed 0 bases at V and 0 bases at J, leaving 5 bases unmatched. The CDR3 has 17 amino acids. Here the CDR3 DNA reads TGTGCCAGCAGCTTGGTTATCAGCGGGGCGAACACCGGGGAGCTGTTTTTT. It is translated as CASSLVISGANTGELFF. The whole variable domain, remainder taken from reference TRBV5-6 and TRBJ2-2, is DAGVTQSPTHLIKTRGQQVTLRCSPKSGHDTVSWYQQALGQGPQFIFQYYEEEERQRGNFPDRFSGHQFPNYSSELNVNALLLGDSALYLCASSLVISGANTGELFFGEGSRLTVL.

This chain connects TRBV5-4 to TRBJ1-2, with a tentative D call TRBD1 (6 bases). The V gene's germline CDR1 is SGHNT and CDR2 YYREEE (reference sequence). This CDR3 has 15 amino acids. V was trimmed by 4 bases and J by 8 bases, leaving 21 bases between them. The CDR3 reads CASSGRRGGLWGYTF. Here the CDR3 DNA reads TGTGCCAGCAGCGGGCGCAGGGGAGGGCTATGGGGCTACACCTTC.

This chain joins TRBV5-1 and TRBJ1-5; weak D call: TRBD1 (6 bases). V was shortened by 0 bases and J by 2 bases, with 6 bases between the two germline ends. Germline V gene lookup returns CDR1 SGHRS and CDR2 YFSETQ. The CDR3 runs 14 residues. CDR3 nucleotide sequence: TGCGCCAGCAGCTTGGGGGGGCGCAATCAGCCCCAGCATTTT. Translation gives CASSLGGRNQPQHF.

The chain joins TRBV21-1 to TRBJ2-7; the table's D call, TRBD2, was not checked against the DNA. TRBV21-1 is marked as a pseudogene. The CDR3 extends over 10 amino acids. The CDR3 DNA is TGTGCCAGCAGCAAGAGAGAGCAGTACTTC. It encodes CASSKREQYF.

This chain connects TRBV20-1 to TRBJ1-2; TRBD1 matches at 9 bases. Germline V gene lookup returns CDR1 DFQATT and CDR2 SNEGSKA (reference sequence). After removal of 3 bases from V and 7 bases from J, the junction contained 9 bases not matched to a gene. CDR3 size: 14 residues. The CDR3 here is CSASRDRDTGGYTF. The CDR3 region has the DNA TGCAGTGCTAGTAGGGACAGGGATACGGGTGGCTACACCTTC.

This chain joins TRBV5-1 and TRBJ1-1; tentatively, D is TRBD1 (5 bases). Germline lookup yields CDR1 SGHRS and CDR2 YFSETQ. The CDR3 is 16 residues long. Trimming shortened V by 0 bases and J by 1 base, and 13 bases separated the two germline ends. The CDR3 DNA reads TGCGCCAGCAGCTTGGTTCCCAGGGTGAGGAACACTGAAGCTTTCTTT. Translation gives CASSLVPRVRNTEAFF. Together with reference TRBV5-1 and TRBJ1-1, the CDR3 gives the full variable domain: KAGVTQTPRYLIKTRGQQVTLSCSPISGHRSVSWYQQTPGQGLQFLFEYFSETQRNKGNFPGRFSGRQFSNSRSEMNVSTLELGDSALYLCASSLVPRVRNTEAFFGQGTRLTVV.

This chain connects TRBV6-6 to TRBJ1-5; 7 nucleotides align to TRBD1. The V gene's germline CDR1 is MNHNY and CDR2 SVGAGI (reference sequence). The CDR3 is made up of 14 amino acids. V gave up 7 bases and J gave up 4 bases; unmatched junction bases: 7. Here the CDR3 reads CASTLGQVNQPQHF. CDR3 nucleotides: TGTGCCAGCACCCTCGGACAGGTAAATCAGCCCCAGCATTTT.

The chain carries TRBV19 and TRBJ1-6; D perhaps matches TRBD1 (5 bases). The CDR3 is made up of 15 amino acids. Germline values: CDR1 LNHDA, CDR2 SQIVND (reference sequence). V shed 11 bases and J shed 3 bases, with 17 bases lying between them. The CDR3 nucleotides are TGTGCCTCGAGTTGGGGCAGGGACTATAATTCACCCCTCCACTTT. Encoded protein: CASSWGRDYNSPLHF. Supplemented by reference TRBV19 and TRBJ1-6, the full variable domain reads DGGITQSPKYLFRKEGQNVTLSCEQNLNHDAMYWYRQDPGQGLRLIYYSQIVNDFQKGDIAEGYSVSREKKESFPLTVTSAQKNPTAFYLCASSWGRDYNSPLHFGNGTRLTVT.

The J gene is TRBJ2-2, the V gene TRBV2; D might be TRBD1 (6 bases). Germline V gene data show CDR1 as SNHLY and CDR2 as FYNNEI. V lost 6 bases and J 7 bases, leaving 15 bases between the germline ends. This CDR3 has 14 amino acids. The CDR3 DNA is TGTGCCAGCAGGGTTACAGGGCATGACGGGGAGCTGTTTTTT. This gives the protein CASRVTGHDGELFF.

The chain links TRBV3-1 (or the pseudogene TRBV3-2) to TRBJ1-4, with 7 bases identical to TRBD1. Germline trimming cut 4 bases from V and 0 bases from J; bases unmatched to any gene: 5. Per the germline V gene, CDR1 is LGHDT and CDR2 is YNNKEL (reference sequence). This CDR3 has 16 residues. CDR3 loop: CASSRTGVATNEKLFF. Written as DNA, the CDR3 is TGTGCCAGCAGCCGAACAGGGGTCGCAACTAATGAAAAACTGTTTTTT.